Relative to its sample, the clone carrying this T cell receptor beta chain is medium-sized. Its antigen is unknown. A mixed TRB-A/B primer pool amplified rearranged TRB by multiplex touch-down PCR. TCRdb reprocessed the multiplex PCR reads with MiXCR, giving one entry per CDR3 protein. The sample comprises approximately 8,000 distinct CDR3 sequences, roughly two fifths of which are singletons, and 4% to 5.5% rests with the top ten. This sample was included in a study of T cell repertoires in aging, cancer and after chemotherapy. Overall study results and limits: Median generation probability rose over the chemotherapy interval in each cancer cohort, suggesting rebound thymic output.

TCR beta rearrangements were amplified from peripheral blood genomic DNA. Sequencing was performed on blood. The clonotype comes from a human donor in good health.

The CDR3 DNA reads TGCAGCGTTGAAAAGGCGTGGCGGGGGGGGTATTACAATGAGCAGTTCTTC. This encodes CSVEKAWRGGYYNEQFF. The chain links TRBV29-1 to TRBJ2-1; 9 bases match TRBD2. V dropped 2 bases and J dropped 4; count of bases not matched to a gene: 12. The germline gives CDR1 SQVTM, CDR2 ANQGSEA. The CDR3 is made up of 17 amino acids.